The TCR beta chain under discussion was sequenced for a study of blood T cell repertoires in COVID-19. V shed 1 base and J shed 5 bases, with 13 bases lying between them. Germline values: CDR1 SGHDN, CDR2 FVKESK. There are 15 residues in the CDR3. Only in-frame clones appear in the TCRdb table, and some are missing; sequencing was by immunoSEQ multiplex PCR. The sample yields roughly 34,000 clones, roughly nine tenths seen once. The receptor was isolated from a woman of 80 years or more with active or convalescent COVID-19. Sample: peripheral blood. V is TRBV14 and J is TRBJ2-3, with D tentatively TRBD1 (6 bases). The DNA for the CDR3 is TGTGCCAGCAGCCAAGTAACAGGGTCTCGAGATACGCAGTATTTT. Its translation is CASSQVTGSRDTQYF. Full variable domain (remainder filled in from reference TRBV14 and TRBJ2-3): EAGVTQFPSHSVIEKGQTVTLRCDPISGHDNLYWYRRVMGKEIKFLLHFVKESKQDESGMPNNRFLAERTGGTYSTLKVQPAELEDSGVYFCASSQVTGSRDTQYFGPGTRLTVL.